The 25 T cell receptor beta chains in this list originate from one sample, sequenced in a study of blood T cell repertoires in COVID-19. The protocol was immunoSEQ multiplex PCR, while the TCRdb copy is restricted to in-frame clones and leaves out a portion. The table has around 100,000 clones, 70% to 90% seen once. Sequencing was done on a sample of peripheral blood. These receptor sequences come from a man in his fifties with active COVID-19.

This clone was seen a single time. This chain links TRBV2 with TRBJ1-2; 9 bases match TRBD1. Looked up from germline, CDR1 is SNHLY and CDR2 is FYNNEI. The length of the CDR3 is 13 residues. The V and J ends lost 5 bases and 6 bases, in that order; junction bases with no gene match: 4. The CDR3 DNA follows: TGTGCCAGCAGTCAAGGGGACAGGGATGGCTACACCTTC. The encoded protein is CASSQGDRDGYTF.

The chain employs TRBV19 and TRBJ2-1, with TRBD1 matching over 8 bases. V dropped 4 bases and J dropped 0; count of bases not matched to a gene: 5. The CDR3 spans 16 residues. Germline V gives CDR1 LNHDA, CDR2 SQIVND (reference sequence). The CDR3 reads CASSRQGPSSYNEQFF. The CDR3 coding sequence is TGTGCCAGTAGTAGACAGGGGCCTAGCTCCTACAATGAGCAGTTCTTC.

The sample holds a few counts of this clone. The CDR3 nucleotides read TGTGCCAGCAGTCCAGGGGGCGCAGGTCAGCCCCAGCATTTT. This encodes CASSPGGAGQPQHF. The rearrangement joins TRBV6-2 or TRBV6-3 to TRBJ1-5; 8 bases fit TRBD1. Germline trimming cut 5 bases from V and 6 bases from J; bases unmatched to any gene: 6. The length of the CDR3 is 14 residues. Germline lookup yields CDR1 MNHEY and CDR2 SVGEGT.

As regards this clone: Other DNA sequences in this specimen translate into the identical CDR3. The CDR3: CASSFRGNQPQHF. As DNA, the CDR3 is TGTGCCAGCAGTTTTCGGGGCAATCAGCCCCAGCATTTT. The chain is built from TRBV12-3 or TRBV12-4 and TRBJ1-5; D uncertain. The CDR3 extends over 13 amino acids. Trimming stripped 3 bases from V and 2 bases from J, with 5 bases between.

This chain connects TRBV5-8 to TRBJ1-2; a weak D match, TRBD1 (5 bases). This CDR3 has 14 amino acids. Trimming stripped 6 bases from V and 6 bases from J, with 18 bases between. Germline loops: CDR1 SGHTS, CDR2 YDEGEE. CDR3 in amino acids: CASIDTGTGDGYTF. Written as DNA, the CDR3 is TGTGCCAGCATCGACACAGGAACCGGTGATGGCTACACCTTC.

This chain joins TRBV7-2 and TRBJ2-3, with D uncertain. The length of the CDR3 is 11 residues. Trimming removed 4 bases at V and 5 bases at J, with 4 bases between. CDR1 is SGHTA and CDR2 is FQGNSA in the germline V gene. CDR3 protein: CASSSLDTQYF. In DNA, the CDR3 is TGTGCCAGCAGCTCGTTAGATACGCAGTATTTT. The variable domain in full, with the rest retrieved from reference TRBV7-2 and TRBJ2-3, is GAGVSQSPSNKVTEKGKDVELRCDPISGHTALYWYRQSLGQGLEFLIYFQGNSAPDKSGLPSDRFSAERTGGSVSTLTIQRTQQEDSAVYLCASSSLDTQYFGPGTRLTVL.

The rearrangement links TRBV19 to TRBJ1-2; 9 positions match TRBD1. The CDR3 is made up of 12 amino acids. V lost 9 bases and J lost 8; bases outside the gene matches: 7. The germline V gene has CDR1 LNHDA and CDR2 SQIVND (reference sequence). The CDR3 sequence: CASRTGDKGYTF. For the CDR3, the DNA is TGTGCCAGCCGGACAGGGGACAAGGGCTACACCTTC.

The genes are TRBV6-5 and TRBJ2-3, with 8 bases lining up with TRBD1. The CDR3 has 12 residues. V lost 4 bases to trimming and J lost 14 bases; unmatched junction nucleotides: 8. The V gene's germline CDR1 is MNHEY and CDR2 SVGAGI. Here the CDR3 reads CASSSPTGDSYF. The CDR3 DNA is TGTGCCAGCAGTTCTCCGACAGGGGACTCGTATTTT.

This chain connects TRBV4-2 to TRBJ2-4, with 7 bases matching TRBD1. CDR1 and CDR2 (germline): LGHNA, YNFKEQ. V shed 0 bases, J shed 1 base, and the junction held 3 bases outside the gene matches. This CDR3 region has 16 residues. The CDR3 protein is CASSQDEGAAKNIQYF. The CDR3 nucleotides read TGTGCCAGCAGCCAAGACGAGGGGGCGGCCAAAAACATTCAGTACTTC.

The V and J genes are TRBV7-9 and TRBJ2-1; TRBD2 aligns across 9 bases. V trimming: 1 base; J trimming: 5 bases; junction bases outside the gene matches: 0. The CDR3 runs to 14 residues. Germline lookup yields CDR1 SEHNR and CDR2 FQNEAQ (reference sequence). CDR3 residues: CASSLGGGDNEQFF. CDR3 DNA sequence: TGTGCCAGCAGCTTAGGCGGGGGGGACAATGAGCAGTTCTTC.

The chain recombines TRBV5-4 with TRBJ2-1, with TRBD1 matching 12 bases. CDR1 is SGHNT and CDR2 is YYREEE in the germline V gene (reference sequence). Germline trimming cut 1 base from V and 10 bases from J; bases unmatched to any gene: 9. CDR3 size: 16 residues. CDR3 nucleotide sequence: TGTGCCAGCAGCTTGAGGGACAGGGGGCCCCGTAACGAGCAGTTCTTC. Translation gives CASSLRDRGPRNEQFF.

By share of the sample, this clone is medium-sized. CDR3 in amino acids: CASSFGLSPTGGEKLFF. The CDR3 nucleotides are TGTGCCAGCAGCTTTGGCCTGTCACCTACCGGAGGTGAAAAACTGTTTTTT. The V call is TRBV7-2, the J call TRBJ1-4; the D is unclear. Germline assignment: CDR1 SGHTA and CDR2 FQGNSA. The CDR3 contains 17 residues. The V end was cut by 3 bases, the J end by 7 bases, with 21 bases between.

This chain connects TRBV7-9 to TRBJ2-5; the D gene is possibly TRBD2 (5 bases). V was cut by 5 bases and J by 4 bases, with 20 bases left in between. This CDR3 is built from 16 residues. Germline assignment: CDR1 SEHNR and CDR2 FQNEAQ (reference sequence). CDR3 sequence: CASSISFNYEGETQYF. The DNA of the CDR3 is TGTGCCAGCAGCATTAGCTTTAACTACGAGGGAGAGACCCAGTACTTC.

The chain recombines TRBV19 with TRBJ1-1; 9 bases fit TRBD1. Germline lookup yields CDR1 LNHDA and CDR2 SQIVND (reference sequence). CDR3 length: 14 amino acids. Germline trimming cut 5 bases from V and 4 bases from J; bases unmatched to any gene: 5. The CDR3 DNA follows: TGTGCCAGTAGTGCCAGACAGGGGGGCACTGAAGCTTTCTTT. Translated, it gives CASSARQGGTEAFF.

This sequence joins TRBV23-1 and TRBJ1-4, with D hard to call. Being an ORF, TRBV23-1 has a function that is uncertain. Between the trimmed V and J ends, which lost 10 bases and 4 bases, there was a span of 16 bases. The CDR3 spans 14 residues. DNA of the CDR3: TGCGCCACTCCCAAAGTGCAGTATAATGAAAAACTGTTTTTT. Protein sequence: CATPKVQYNEKLFF.

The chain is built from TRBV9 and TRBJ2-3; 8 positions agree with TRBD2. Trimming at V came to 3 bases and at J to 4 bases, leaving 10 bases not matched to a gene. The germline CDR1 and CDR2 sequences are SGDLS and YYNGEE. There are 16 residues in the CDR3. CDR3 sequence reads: CASSAYSGEPSDTQYF. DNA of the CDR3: TGTGCCAGCAGCGCCTATAGCGGGGAGCCCTCAGATACGCAGTATTTT.

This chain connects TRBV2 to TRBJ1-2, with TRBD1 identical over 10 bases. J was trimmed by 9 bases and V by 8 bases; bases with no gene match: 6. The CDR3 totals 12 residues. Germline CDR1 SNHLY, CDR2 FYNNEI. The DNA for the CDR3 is TGTGCCAGCTGGTCGGGACAGGGGAGCTACACCTTC. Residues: CASWSGQGSYTF.

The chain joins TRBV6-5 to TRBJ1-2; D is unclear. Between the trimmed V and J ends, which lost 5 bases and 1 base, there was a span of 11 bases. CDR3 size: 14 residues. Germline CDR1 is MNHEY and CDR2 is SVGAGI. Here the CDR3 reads CASSRGGGNYGYTF. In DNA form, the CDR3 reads TGTGCCAGCAGTCGAGGTGGCGGTAACTATGGCTACACCTTC.

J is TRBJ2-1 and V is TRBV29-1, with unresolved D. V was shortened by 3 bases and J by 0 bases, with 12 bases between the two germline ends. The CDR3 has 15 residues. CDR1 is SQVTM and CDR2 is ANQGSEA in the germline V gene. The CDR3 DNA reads TGCAGCGTTGATAGGCAGTACAGCTCCTACAATGAGCAGTTCTTC. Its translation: CSVDRQYSSYNEQFF.

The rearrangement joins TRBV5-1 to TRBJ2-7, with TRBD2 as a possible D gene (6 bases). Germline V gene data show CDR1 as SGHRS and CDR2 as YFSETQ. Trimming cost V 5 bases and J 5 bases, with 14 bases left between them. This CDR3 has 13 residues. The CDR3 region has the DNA TGCGCCAGCAGATATGCTGGAGGGCACGAGCAGTACTTC. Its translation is CASRYAGGHEQYF.

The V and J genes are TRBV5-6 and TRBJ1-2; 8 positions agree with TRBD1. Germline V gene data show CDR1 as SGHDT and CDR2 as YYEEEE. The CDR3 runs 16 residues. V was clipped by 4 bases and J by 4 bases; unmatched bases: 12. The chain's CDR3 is CASSGGQGLPLYGYTF. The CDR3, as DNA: TGTGCCAGCAGCGGCGGACAGGGCTTGCCCCTCTATGGCTACACCTTC.

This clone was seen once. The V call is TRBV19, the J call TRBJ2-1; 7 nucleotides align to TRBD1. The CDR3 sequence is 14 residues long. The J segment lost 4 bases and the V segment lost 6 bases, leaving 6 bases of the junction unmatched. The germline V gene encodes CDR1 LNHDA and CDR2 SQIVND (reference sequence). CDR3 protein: CASRPGQNYNEQFF. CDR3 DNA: TGTGCCAGTAGACCGGGACAGAATTACAATGAGCAGTTCTTC.

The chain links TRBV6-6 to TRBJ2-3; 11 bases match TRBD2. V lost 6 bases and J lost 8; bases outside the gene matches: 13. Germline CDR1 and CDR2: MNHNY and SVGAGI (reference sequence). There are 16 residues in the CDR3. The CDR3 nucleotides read TGTGCCAGCAGGCCACCCCTAGCGGGGGGACTAGGTACGCAGTATTTT. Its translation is CASRPPLAGGLGTQYF.

CDR3 coding DNA: TGTGCCAGCAGAGCACAGGGAGTTGAAGCTTTCTTT. Translation gives CASRAQGVEAFF. This chain links TRBV6-5 with TRBJ1-1, with D possibly TRBD1 on 6 matching bases. CDR1 and CDR2 from the germline V gene are MNHEY and SVGAGI. Trimming left V 6 bases short and J 7 bases short, with 12 bases between. The CDR3 is made up of 12 amino acids.

CDR3 sequence: CASSLGGAGYGYTF. DNA of the CDR3: TGTGCCAGCAGCCTAGGGGGGGCTGGCTATGGCTACACCTTC. The J gene is TRBJ1-2, the V gene TRBV2; possibly TRBD1 for D (6 bases). V lost 6 bases, J lost 4 bases, and 15 bases lay in between. CDR3 size: 14 residues. Germline V CDR1 and CDR2: SNHLY, FYNNEI.